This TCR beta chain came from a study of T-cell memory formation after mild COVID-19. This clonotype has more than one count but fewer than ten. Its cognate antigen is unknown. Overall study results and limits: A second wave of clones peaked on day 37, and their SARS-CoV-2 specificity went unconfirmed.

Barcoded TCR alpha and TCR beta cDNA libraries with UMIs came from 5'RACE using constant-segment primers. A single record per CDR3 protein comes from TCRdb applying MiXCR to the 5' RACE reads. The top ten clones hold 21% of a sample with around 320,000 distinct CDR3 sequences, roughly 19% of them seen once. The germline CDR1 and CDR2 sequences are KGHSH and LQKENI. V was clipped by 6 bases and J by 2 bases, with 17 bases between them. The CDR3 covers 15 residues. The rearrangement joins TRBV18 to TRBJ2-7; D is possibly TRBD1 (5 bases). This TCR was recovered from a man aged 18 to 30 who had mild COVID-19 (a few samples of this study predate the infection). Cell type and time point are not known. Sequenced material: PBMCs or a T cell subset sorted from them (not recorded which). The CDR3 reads CASSLGAPAAYEQYV. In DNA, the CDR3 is TGTGCCAGCTCGCTTGGGGCCCCCGCAGCCTACGAGCAGTACGTC.